The 10 T cell receptor beta chains listed next were all sequenced from one sample in a study of blood T cell repertoires in COVID-19. Profiling relied on immunoSEQ multiplex PCR, and the TCRdb table lists in-frame clones only, not all of them. This table holds some 100,000 clones, roughly 90% found once. The sequenced material came from peripheral blood. These receptors all stem from a human donor with active COVID-19. The donor label of this sample is uncertain.

The chain employs TRBV5-4 and TRBJ1-2; the match to TRBD1 covers 7 bases. V lost 6 bases, J lost 2 bases, and 7 bases stayed unmatched. Germline CDR1 reads SGHNT; CDR2 reads YYREEE (reference sequence). The CDR3 spans 14 residues. The chain's CDR3 is CASTRQGVNYGYTF. The CDR3 DNA reads TGTGCCAGCACCCGACAGGGAGTCAACTATGGCTACACCTTC.

This chain links TRBV19 with TRBJ1-1, with D possibly being TRBD1 (5 bases). V was cut by 4 bases and J by 3 bases, with 12 bases left in between. The germline V gene has CDR1 LNHDA and CDR2 SQIVND (reference sequence). CDR3 length: 14 amino acids. The CDR3 DNA is TGTGCCAGTAGTAACGGTCGGGGGTACACTGAAGCTTTCTTT. Its protein is CASSNGRGYTEAFF.

The chain joins TRBV5-1 to TRBJ2-3; 15 bases are shared with TRBD2. Germline values: CDR1 SGHRS, CDR2 YFSETQ. V gave up 4 bases and J gave up 0 bases; unmatched junction bases: 6. There are 18 residues in the CDR3. The DNA of the CDR3 is TGCGCCAGCAGCACCGGACTAGCGGGGGGGACTAGCACAGATACGCAGTATTTT. It encodes CASSTGLAGGTSTDTQYF. The whole variable domain, remainder taken from reference TRBV5-1 and TRBJ2-3, is KAGVTQTPRYLIKTRGQQVTLSCSPISGHRSVSWYQQTPGQGLQFLFEYFSETQRNKGNFPGRFSGRQFSNSRSEMNVSTLELGDSALYLCASSTGLAGGTSTDTQYFGPGTRLTVL.

The chain joins TRBV6-2 or TRBV6-3 to TRBJ2-1, with TRBD1 matching over 7 bases. Germline trimming cut 6 bases from V and 6 bases from J; bases unmatched to any gene: 8. The CDR3 loop spans 14 amino acids. Germline-derived CDR1 and CDR2 are MNHEY and SVGEGT. The DNA for the CDR3 is TGTGCCAGCAGCCACAGGGGCCCCCTCAATGAGCAGTTCTTC. Translating it yields CASSHRGPLNEQFF.

CDR3 loop: CASSPDRASYEQYF. The CDR3 nucleotides are TGTGCCAGCAGTCCTGACAGGGCCTCCTACGAGCAGTACTTC. The chain joins TRBV28 to TRBJ2-7, with TRBD1 matching 7 bases. With 5 bases clipped from V and 0 bases from J, the junction kept 4 bases outside the gene matches. CDR3 length: 14 residues. CDR1 and CDR2 from the germline V gene are MDHEN and SYDVKM.

This chain uses TRBV5-4 with TRBJ1-2, with 8 bases aligning to TRBD1. Germline V lookup: CDR1 SGHNT, CDR2 YYREEE (reference sequence). The CDR3 has 12 amino acids. With V trimmed by 4 bases and J by 10 bases, 6 bases remained unmatched. Here the CDR3 reads CASSPGQALYTF. DNA of the CDR3: TGTGCCAGCAGCCCGGGACAGGCCCTCTACACCTTC.

The chain carries TRBV5-1 and TRBJ2-7, with D possibly TRBD2 on 5 matching bases. Germline CDR1 and CDR2: SGHRS and YFSETQ. The V and J ends lost 2 bases and 7 bases respectively, with 13 bases between them. The CDR3 spans 13 residues. CDR3 in DNA: TGCGCCAGCAGCTTCGGGGATTTAGGGGAGCAGTACTTC. It yields the protein CASSFGDLGEQYF.

The chain couples TRBV28 to TRBJ1-2, with D possibly matching TRBD1 (6 bases). The CDR3 runs to 14 residues. Trimming removed 6 bases at V and 2 bases at J, with 13 bases between. Germline CDR1 is MDHEN and CDR2 is SYDVKM. In nucleotides, the CDR3 is TGTGCCAGCAGCCTCCTCAGGGGCAACTATGGCTACACCTTC. Protein product: CASSLLRGNYGYTF.

The chain combines TRBV7-6 with TRBJ2-2, with a possible D match to TRBD2 (7 bases). Trimming shortened V by 1 base and J by 4 bases, and 13 bases separated the two germline ends. This CDR3 is built from 16 residues. Germline V gives CDR1 SGHVS, CDR2 FNYEAQ. CDR3 amino acids: CASSLVGGLSTGELFF. CDR3 nucleotides: TGTGCCAGCAGCTTAGTCGGGGGGCTATCCACCGGGGAGCTGTTTTTT.

The chain joins TRBV7-2 to TRBJ2-7, with 10 bases aligning to TRBD2. The trim removed 1 base at V and 1 base at J, leaving 4 bases unmatched. The CDR3 extends over 16 amino acids. Germline V CDR1 and CDR2: SGHTA, FQGNSA. DNA of the CDR3: TGTGCCAGCAGCTTAGTGGCTAGCGGGGGATCCTACGAGCAGTACTTC. It encodes CASSLVASGGSYEQYF.